This T cell receptor (beta chain) originates from a study of cytomegalovirus exposure and HLA in healthy donors. Study information: Early on, a data release was issued that held about 85 million unique TCRs from HLA-typed donors.

The PCR employed 60 Vbeta primers together with 13 Jbeta primers. Assay: immunoSEQ multiplex PCR; the TCRdb copy retains only in-frame clones and omits some. This sample has about 150,000 clones; around 84% occur once, and the top ten carry 5.6%. This clonotype was obtained from a woman aged 40 to 50 in good health and CMV-seropositive. The sample was PBMCs.

CDR3 sequence reads: CASIERPTGELFF. CDR3 nucleotide sequence: TGTGCCAGTATAGAGCGTCCTACCGGGGAGCTGTTTTTT. The genes are TRBV19 and TRBJ2-2; D not resolved. CDR3 length: 13 amino acids. V was clipped by 7 bases and J by 5 bases, with 11 bases between them. Looked up from germline, CDR1 is LNHDA and CDR2 is SQIVND (reference sequence).